This T cell receptor beta chain was captured by sequencing in a study of early T cells in non-severe SARS-CoV-2 infection. CDR3 length equals 14 residues. The V gene's germline CDR1 is MNHNY and CDR2 SVGAGI (reference sequence). V was shortened by 6 bases and J by 0 bases, with 8 bases between the two germline ends. A single record per CDR3 protein comes from TCRdb applying MiXCR to the 5' RACE reads. The profile shows roughly 54,000 distinct CDR3 sequences, 10% to 15% of them singletons. The J gene is TRBJ2-2, the V gene TRBV6-6; unclear D gene. The sequenced sample consisted of whole blood. This clonotype was sampled from an adult who was a healthcare worker with PCR-confirmed SARS-CoV-2 infection or an uninfected control (not recorded which). The CDR3 sequence: CASSLTTNTGELFF. The CDR3 DNA sequence: TGTGCCAGCAGCCTCACAACGAACACCGGGGAGCTGTTTTTT.